This T cell receptor beta chain was sequenced for a study of type 1 regulatory T cells (dated by TCRdb to about 2021). Regarding the research as a whole: The study characterized an in vitro protocol that generated a Tr1-enriched, alloantigen-specific CD4 T cell product named T-allo10. T-allo10 was being evaluated clinically in patients with hematological malignancies who were receiving allogeneic hematopoietic stem cell transplantation.

This clonotype was observed a handful of times. Its antigen specificity is not known. No base qualities exist here, and no much larger clone lies one base off it. Overall results and qualifications from the work: Compared with non-Tr1 cells, Tr1 cells had a TCR repertoire that was more restricted, a finding the study read as clonal expansion induced by alloantigen.

TCRdb names Illumina MiSeq as the instrument used. TCRdb reanalyzed the raw reads on its own, using fastp at Q25 for trimming and MiXCR for clone calling, and kept in-frame beta chains. Rows are combined by CDR3 protein, so each entry shows the most common genes and DNA. This sample is represented by more than 50,000 distinct CDR3 sequences; approximately 67% of them were singletons. The ten largest clones add up to approximately 1.8% of the sample. In the germline V gene, CDR1 corresponds to KGHSH and CDR2 to LQKENI. Trimming removed 4 bases from V and 0 bases from J, leaving 12 bases between the germline ends. From its cysteine to its phenylalanine, the CDR3 spans 15 amino acids. Only the CDR3 DNA stays, 45 bases, in frame from base 1.

The chain links TRBV18 with TRBJ1-1, with the D gene not clear enough to name. The clonotype comes from a human donor in good health. The sequencing sample was made of cultured non-Tr1 T cells, either the whole culture or a sorted T cell fraction (not recorded which). The label giving this sample's cell subset or site can be read as: non-Tr1 population from the T-allo10 product. The CDR3 in this case is CASSQGARMNTEAFF. The nucleotides are TGTGCCAGCTCACAAGGCGCCAGGATGAACACTGAAGCTTTCTTT.